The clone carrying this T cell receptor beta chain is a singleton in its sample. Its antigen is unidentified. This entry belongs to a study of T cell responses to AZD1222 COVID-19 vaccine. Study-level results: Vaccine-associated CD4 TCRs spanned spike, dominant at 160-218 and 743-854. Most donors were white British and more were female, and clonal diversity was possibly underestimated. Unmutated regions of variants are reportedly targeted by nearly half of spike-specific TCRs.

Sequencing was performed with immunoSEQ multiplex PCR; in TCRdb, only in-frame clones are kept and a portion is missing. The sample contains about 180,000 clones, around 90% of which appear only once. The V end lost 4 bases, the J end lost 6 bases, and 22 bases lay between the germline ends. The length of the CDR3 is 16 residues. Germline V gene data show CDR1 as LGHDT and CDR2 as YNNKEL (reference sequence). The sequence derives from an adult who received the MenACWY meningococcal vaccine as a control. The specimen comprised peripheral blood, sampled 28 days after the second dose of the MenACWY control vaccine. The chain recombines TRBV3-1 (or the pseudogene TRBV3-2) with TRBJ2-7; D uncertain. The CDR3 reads CASSPLFLSSSSEQYF. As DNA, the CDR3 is TGTGCCAGCAGCCCTCTTTTTTTGTCCTCCTCAAGCGAGCAGTACTTC.